The clone carrying this T cell receptor (beta chain) occurred once. The protocol was immunoSEQ multiplex PCR, while the TCRdb copy is restricted to in-frame clones and leaves out a portion. The sample gives roughly 92,000 clones, around 87% of which show up once; around 7% is in the top ten. The data stem from a study of blood T cell repertoires in COVID-19. Germline lookup yields CDR1 SGHAT and CDR2 FQDESV (reference sequence). This CDR3 is built from 13 residues. Trimming shortened V by 5 bases and J by 3 bases, and 10 bases separated the two germline ends. The clonotype was recovered from a human donor with acute or convalescent COVID-19. The donor label of this sample is uncertain. Material: peripheral blood. The J gene is TRBJ1-2, the V gene TRBV11-1; D is perhaps TRBD1 (6 bases). CDR3 region: CASSHGTHYGYTF. The DNA for the CDR3 is TGTGCCAGCAGCCATGGGACACACTATGGCTACACCTTC. The variable domain in full, with the rest retrieved from reference TRBV11-1 and TRBJ1-2, is EAEVAQSPRYKITEKSQAVAFWCDPISGHATLYWYRQILGQGPELLVQFQDESVVDDSQLPKDRFSAERLKGVDSTLKIQPAELGDSAMYLCASSHGTHYGYTFGSGTRLTVV.